Described below is a single T cell receptor (beta chain) sequence and its context. The antigen is not known. This specimen includes other DNA sequences encoding the same CDR3. The run depth of the assay was deep. Sequenced by immunoSEQ multiplex PCR; TCRdb stores in-frame clones only, minus some. The sample carries approximately 1,500,000 clones, roughly 95% recorded once. This sample is drawn from a study of shared clonotypes between healthy human individuals. Findings of the study overall: Clonotypes shared by all four donors outscored non-shared clonotypes in generation probability.

V lost 0 bases to trimming and J lost 7 bases; unmatched junction nucleotides: 9. This CDR3 has 16 amino acids. Germline V gene data show CDR1 as MGHRA and CDR2 as YSYEKL. The sequence came from a man younger than 40 in good health. The sequenced sample consisted of naive CD4+ T cells sorted from blood. Subset here: CD45RA+ positively selected. The chain joins TRBV4-1 to TRBJ2-1; TRBD2 matches 7 bases. DNA for the CDR3: TGCGCCAGCAGCCAAGATAGTGGGAGGGCGGGGAATGAGCAGTTCTTC. Translation: CASSQDSGRAGNEQFF.